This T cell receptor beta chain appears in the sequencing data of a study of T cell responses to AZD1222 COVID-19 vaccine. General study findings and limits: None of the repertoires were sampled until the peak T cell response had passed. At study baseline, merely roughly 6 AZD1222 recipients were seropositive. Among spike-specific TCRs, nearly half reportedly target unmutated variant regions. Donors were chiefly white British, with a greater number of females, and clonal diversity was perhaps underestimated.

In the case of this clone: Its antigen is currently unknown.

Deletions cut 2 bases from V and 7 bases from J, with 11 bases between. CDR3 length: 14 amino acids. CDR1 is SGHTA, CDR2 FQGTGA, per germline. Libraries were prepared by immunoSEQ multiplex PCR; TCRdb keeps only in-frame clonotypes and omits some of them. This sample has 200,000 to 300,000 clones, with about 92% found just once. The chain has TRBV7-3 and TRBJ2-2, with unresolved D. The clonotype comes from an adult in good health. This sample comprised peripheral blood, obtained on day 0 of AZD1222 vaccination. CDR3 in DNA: TGTGCCAGCAGCTTAGGGTCCCCTGGCGGGGAGCTGTTTTTT. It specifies CASSLGSPGGELFF.